The next 21 T cell receptor beta chains were all read from a single sample in a study of blood T cells in healthy people across ages. A sample-barcoded 5' primer and a J-beta primer mix were used in a second PCR of roughly 7 to 11 cycles. TCRdb re-derived calls from the 5' RACE reads in MiXCR, one entry per CDR3 protein. The sample holds about 1.4 million distinct CDR3 sequences; 59% are singletons and the top ten take 6.5% to 8.5%. The sequencing input was blood. The receptors here all came from a man younger than 30 in good health.

This clonotype was counted at least ten times. This rearrangement joins TRBV12-5 to TRBJ2-1; D remains ambiguous. This CDR3 is built from 12 residues. The germline V gene has CDR1 LGHNT and CDR2 FRNRAP. Trimming took 6 bases from V and 9 from J, leaving 12 bases between them. The DNA for the CDR3 is TGTGCTAGTGGCCGCACTTGGGGTGAGCAGTTCTTC. Its protein product is CASGRTWGEQFF.

The chain uses TRBV6-2 or TRBV6-3 and TRBJ1-5, with D uncertain. CDR1 MNHEY and CDR2 SVGEGT come from the germline V gene. Trimming took 0 bases from V and 6 from J, leaving 12 bases between them. The CDR3 consists of 15 residues. This chain's CDR3 is CASSYSIGGVQPQHF. The CDR3 DNA is TGTGCCAGCAGTTACTCGATTGGCGGGGTTCAGCCCCAGCATTTT.

This rearrangement joins TRBV15 to TRBJ2-5; a weak D match, TRBD1 (6 bases). The CDR3 is made up of 15 amino acids. The V and J ends lost 0 bases and 2 bases respectively, with 10 bases between them. CDR1 and CDR2 from the germline V gene are LNHNV and YYDKDF (reference sequence). CDR3 sequence: CATSRDPDRQETQYF. Here the CDR3 DNA reads TGTGCCACCAGCAGAGATCCGGACAGACAAGAGACCCAGTACTTC. Filled out from reference TRBV15 and TRBJ2-5, the complete variable domain reads DAMVIQNPRYQVTQFGKPVTLSCSQTLNHNVMYWYQQKSSQAPKLLFHYYDKDFNNEADTPDNFQSRRPNTSFCFLDIRSPGLGDTAMYLCATSRDPDRQETQYFGPGTRLLVL.

The CDR3, as DNA: TGTGCCAGCAGCCAAGATACGGCAGCGGGGGACCAAGAGACCCAGTACTTC. The encoded protein is CASSQDTAAGDQETQYF. This chain uses TRBV14 with TRBJ2-5; TRBD2 aligns across 8 bases. Germline V CDR1 and CDR2: SGHDN, FVKESK. V dropped 0 bases and J dropped 0; count of bases not matched to a gene: 6. The CDR3 length is 17 residues.

This chain connects TRBV6-2 or TRBV6-3 to TRBJ2-7; weak D call: TRBD2 (5 bases). V lost 3 bases, J lost 3 bases, and 24 bases lay in between. Germline CDR1 MNHEY, CDR2 SVGEGT. The CDR3 contains 18 residues. For the CDR3, the DNA is TGTGCCAGCAGTTATATTCTTCGGACTGGCTCCTTATACTACGAGCAGTACTTC. Translating gives CASSYILRTGSLYYEQYF.

As regards this clonotype: One end of the junction is discordant with germline, which a read error may explain. V and J are TRBV20-1 and TRBJ2-1; D might be TRBD2 (7 bases). The CDR3 totals 16 residues. The V gene's germline CDR1 is DFQATT and CDR2 SNEGSKA (reference sequence). Here the CDR3 reads CSATEGGTNAYNGQFF. As DNA, the CDR3 is TGCAGTGCCACAGAGGGGGGGACCAACGCTTACAATGGGCAGTTCTTC.

This clonotype occurred a few times. The chain recombines TRBV20-1 with TRBJ1-2; D remains unclear. Germline CDR1 and CDR2: DFQATT and SNEGSKA (reference sequence). V lost 0 bases and J lost 2, with 10 bases in between. The CDR3 has 14 residues. CDR3: CSAREGRRNYGYTF. The CDR3 region has the DNA TGCAGTGCTAGAGAGGGCCGGAGAAACTATGGCTACACCTTC.

The table lists this clonotype with a few counts. V usage is TRBV14 and J usage is TRBJ2-1; D is unresolved. Germline-derived CDR1 and CDR2 are SGHDN and FVKESK. With 1 base removed from V and 9 bases from J, the gap between germline ends came to 7 bases. The CDR3 is 12 amino acids. DNA of the CDR3: TGTGCCAGCAGCCAAGGATGGGGTGAGCAGTTCTTC. Translated, it gives CASSQGWGEQFF.

The chain has TRBV20-1 and TRBJ2-7; TRBD1 agrees at 11 bases. This CDR3 is built from 12 residues. V shed 5 bases and J 7 bases; nucleotides not matched to a gene: 4. Per the germline V gene, CDR1 is DFQATT and CDR2 is SNEGSKA (reference sequence). CDR3 amino acids: CSAPGTGGEQYF. The CDR3 region has the DNA TGCAGTGCTCCTGGGACAGGGGGAGAGCAGTACTTC.

This clonotype was observed a few times. The V gene is TRBV20-1, the J gene TRBJ2-1; D uncertain. This CDR3 spans 15 amino acids. Per germline, CDR1 DFQATT and CDR2 SNEGSKA (reference sequence). V was clipped by 3 bases and J by 1 base, with 13 bases between them. CDR3 DNA: TGCAGTGCTAGGGAATCTGATGGGTCCTACAATGAGCAGTTCTTC. Translating gives CSARESDGSYNEQFF.

This clonotype was counted a few times. CDR3 nucleotides: TGCAGCGTTGATGGGCAGGGAGGCAATGAGCAGTTCTTC. Protein sequence: CSVDGQGGNEQFF. This sequence joins TRBV29-1 and TRBJ2-1; D is possibly TRBD2 (6 bases). The CDR3 contains 13 residues. Trimming took off 3 bases at V and 6 bases at J, with 12 bases between the two ends. Germline CDR1 is SQVTM and CDR2 is ANQGSEA.

This clonotype has just a few counts. The chain links TRBV6-6 to TRBJ2-3, with D possibly called TRBD1 or TRBD2 (5 bases each). This CDR3 contains 17 residues. Germline-derived CDR1 and CDR2 are MNHNY and SVGAGI (reference sequence). V lost 0 bases, J lost 0 bases, and 13 bases lay in between. The CDR3: CASSYSVTDYSTDTQYF. In DNA, the CDR3 is TGTGCCAGCAGTTACTCGGTGACAGACTACAGCACAGATACGCAGTATTTT.

The CDR3 spells CASSPKASYEQYF. The CDR3 bases are TGTGCCAGCAGTCCTAAAGCCTCCTACGAGCAGTACTTC. The chain is built from TRBV6-2 or TRBV6-3 and TRBJ2-7; D gene ambiguous. Trimming cost V 5 bases and J 0 bases, with 8 bases left between them. The CDR3 is made up of 13 amino acids. Germline V gene data show CDR1 as MNHEY and CDR2 as SVGEGT.

This clonotype has a handful of counts. V is TRBV20-1 and J is TRBJ2-7, with D perhaps TRBD1 (6 bases). This CDR3 contains 12 residues. V shed 8 bases and J shed 0 bases, with 11 bases lying between them. The germline V gene encodes CDR1 DFQATT and CDR2 SNEGSKA (reference sequence). CDR3 nucleotide sequence: TGCAGTCTCGGACAGAGCTCCTACGAGCAGTACTTC. It yields the protein CSLGQSSYEQYF.

This clonotype has only one observation. This chain uses TRBV5-4 with TRBJ2-5; unclear D gene. The CDR3 has 14 amino acids. Trimming cost V 3 bases and J 0 bases, with 9 bases left between them. Germline CDR1 reads SGHNT; CDR2 reads YYREEE (reference sequence). CDR3 residues: CASSSKQNQETQYF. The CDR3 coding sequence is TGTGCCAGCAGCTCCAAACAGAACCAAGAGACCCAGTACTTC.

V usage is TRBV6-5 and J usage is TRBJ1-2; no definite D call. The germline V gene has CDR1 MNHEY and CDR2 SVGAGI. V was pared by 6 bases and J by 8 bases, with 16 bases between. The CDR3 spans 13 residues. Written as DNA, the CDR3 is TGTGCCAGCAGCTCTGGGAACCCTCGCGGCTACACCTTC. Translation: CASSSGNPRGYTF.

The genes are TRBV9 and TRBJ1-2; possibly TRBD1 for D (5 bases). CDR3 length: 13 residues. Germline CDR1 and CDR2: SGDLS and YYNGEE. V was trimmed by 0 bases and J by 6 bases, leaving 9 bases between them. DNA for the CDR3: TGTGCCAGCAGCGTAGCTGAGGGGAATGGCTACACCTTC. This codes for CASSVAEGNGYTF.

CDR3 sequence: CASSQVPGLAQFF. The CDR3 DNA reads TGTGCCAGCAGCCAAGTCCCGGGACTAGCGCAGTTCTTC. The rearrangement links TRBV3-1 to TRBJ2-1; the match to TRBD2 covers 9 bases. The J segment lost 12 bases and the V segment lost 1 base, leaving 4 bases of the junction unmatched. The CDR3 covers 13 residues. Per germline, CDR1 LGHDT and CDR2 YNNKEL (reference sequence).

The V call is TRBV28, the J call TRBJ1-6; 8 bases align to TRBD1. The CDR3 consists of 15 residues. The junction had 9 bases not matched to a gene; V was cut back by 6 bases and J by 8 bases. Germline-derived CDR1 and CDR2 are MDHEN and SYDVKM. The CDR3: CASSPTGVGDSPLHF. Written as DNA, the CDR3 is TGTGCCAGCAGCCCGACAGGGGTTGGGGATTCACCCCTCCACTTT.

The chain couples TRBV4-1 to TRBJ2-5; the D gene is possibly TRBD2 (6 bases). Judging by the DNA end, TRBJ2-7 fits better; the J call may be wrong. This CDR3 contains 15 residues. Germline V lookup: CDR1 MGHRA, CDR2 YSYEKL. CDR3 sequence reads: CASSQAGGTAYEQYF. DNA of the CDR3: TGCGCCAGCAGCCAAGCGGGCGGGACCGCCTACGAGCAGTACTTC.

V usage is TRBV4-1 and J usage is TRBJ1-2; 9 positions match TRBD1. The CDR3 is 16 amino acids. The V and J ends lost 3 bases and 2 bases, in that order; junction bases with no gene match: 7. Germline lookup yields CDR1 MGHRA and CDR2 YSYEKL. In DNA form, the CDR3 reads TGCGCCAGCAGCCAGGATGGACAGGGGTTAAACTATGGCTACACCTTC. As protein: CASSQDGQGLNYGYTF.